The clone carrying this TCR beta chain was detected many times. This sample was included in a study of T cells after yellow fever vaccination. MiXCR, run by TCRdb on the 5' RACE reads, gives a single entry per CDR3 protein. The repertoire holds a few hundred thousand distinct CDR3 sequences, with under 3.5% as singletons. The CDR3 runs 12 residues. Germline V lookup: CDR1 LNHDA, CDR2 SQIVND (reference sequence). V gave up 9 bases and J gave up 3 bases, with 8 bases separating them. The sequence was collected from a man between 18 and 35 years old who received the YFV17D yellow fever vaccine. This chain connects TRBV19 to TRBJ2-2; a weak D match, TRBD2 (5 bases). The sequenced sample was CD4+ T cells sorted from PBMCs, obtained 10 days after the yellow fever booster vaccination. The CDR3 coding sequence is TGTGCCAGCCCCGGGGACACCGGGGAGCTGTTTTTT. Translation gives CASPGDTGELFF.